One and the same sample provided the 20 T cell receptor beta chains below, sequenced in a study of regulatory T cells in long-lasting Graves disease. In building TCR beta libraries, iRepertoire HTBI primers were used together with Arm-PCR of CDR3 regions. TCRdb re-analysed the multiplex PCR reads in MiXCR, keeping a single row per CDR3 protein. The sample has 400,000 to 450,000 distinct CDR3 sequences; 14% to 15% are singletons. The time point here: newly diagnosed GD, antithyroid drugs for less than 3 months. RNA extracted from PBMCs served as the sequencing template. The same data also went into a second study, on T cells in Graves' hyperthyroidism and ophthalmopathy.

The source material was peripheral blood mononuclear cells (PBMCs), sampled at new diagnosis, from a patient treated with antithyroid drugs. These receptors were taken from a woman in her thirties with Graves disease.

This clonotype was detected many times. The gene calls are TRBV6-1 and TRBJ1-2; no reliable D call. The CDR3 length is 14 residues. Germline CDR1 MNHNS, CDR2 SASEGT. Trimming left V 10 bases short and J 4 bases short, with 19 bases between. CDR3 residues: CATLQHRGGYGYTF. For the CDR3, the DNA is TGTGCCACCCTACAACACCGGGGAGGCTATGGCTACACCTTC.

This clonotype was seen many times. This chain joins TRBV7-2 and TRBJ2-1; weak D call: TRBD2 (6 bases). This CDR3 spans 16 amino acids. The ends were cut back, 5 bases at V and 0 bases at J, with 14 bases in the middle. The germline V gene has CDR1 SGHTA and CDR2 FQGNSA. CDR3 sequence: CASSRDWASSYNEQFF. The DNA of the CDR3 is TGTGCCAGCAGCCGGGACTGGGCAAGCTCCTACAATGAGCAGTTCTTC.

Many counts were recorded for this clonotype. The chain is built from TRBV28 and TRBJ2-1; the match to TRBD2 covers 11 bases. The germline CDR1 and CDR2 sequences are MDHEN and SYDVKM. This CDR3 region has 15 residues. The ends lost 8 bases at V and 7 bases at J; junction bases unmatched: 10. The CDR3 spells CASSSTSGSRNEQFF. The CDR3, as DNA: TGTGCCAGCTCGTCCACTAGCGGGAGTAGGAATGAGCAGTTCTTC.

Ten or more counts support this clonotype. The chain is built from TRBV12-3 or TRBV12-4 and TRBJ2-7; 14 bases map to TRBD2. After removal of 4 bases from V and 4 bases from J, the junction contained 6 bases not matched to a gene. CDR3 length: 16 residues. CDR3 DNA sequence: TGTGCCAGCAGTTCCGGGACTAGCGGGAGTGGGTACGAGCAGTACTTC. Amino acid sequence: CASSSGTSGSGYEQYF.

Note on this clonotype: One end of the junction does not line up with germline, which may come from a read error. The chain joins TRBV25-1 to TRBJ2-3, with unresolved D. CDR1 MGHDK and CDR2 SYGVNS come from the germline V gene. The CDR3 extends over 11 amino acids. CDR3 in amino acids: CASSELDMQYF. CDR3 nucleotide sequence: TGTGCCAGCAGTGAATTGGATATGCAGTATTTT.

This clonotype came up many times. This sequence joins TRBV28 and TRBJ2-3; 7 bases are shared with TRBD2. The CDR3 contains 16 residues. V shed 1 base, J shed 4 bases, and the junction held 8 bases outside the gene matches. Germline CDR1 reads MDHEN; CDR2 reads SYDVKM. The CDR3 DNA reads TGTGCCAGCAGTTTATTAGGAGGGAGGGCCGCAGATACGCAGTATTTT. Protein sequence: CASSLLGGRAADTQYF.

There are a few counts of this clonotype. A junction end diverges from the germline sequence, so it may reflect a read error. The chain carries TRBV20-1 and TRBJ2-1, with D perhaps TRBD2 (6 bases). Per the germline V gene, CDR1 is DFQATT and CDR2 is SNEGSKA (reference sequence). This CDR3 spans 13 amino acids. CDR3 nucleotide sequence: TGCAGTGCTTTCTCACTAGCCTGGGGTGAGCGGTTCTTC. It codes for CSAFSLAWGERFF.

This clonotype was observed a few times. V gene TRBV11-2 combines with J gene TRBJ2-3; 14 bases align to TRBD2. V was pared by 6 bases and J by 1 base, with 18 bases of the junction left unmatched. CDR3 length: 21 amino acids. CDR1 and CDR2 from the germline V gene are SGHAT and FQNNGV. The CDR3 protein is CASSSRGPGLAGVRRTDTQYF. DNA of the CDR3: TGTGCCAGCAGTTCTAGGGGGCCGGGACTAGCGGGAGTCCGGCGCACAGATACGCAGTATTTT.

This clonotype was recorded a few times. V and J are TRBV19 and TRBJ1-5; D may be TRBD1 (6 bases). Germline CDR1 and CDR2: LNHDA and SQIVND (reference sequence). Trimming pared 3 bases from V and 0 bases from J, leaving 9 bases between. The CDR3 is 15 amino acids. In DNA, the CDR3 is TGTGCCAGTAGTATGGGGGGCTATAGCAATCAGCCCCAGCATTTT. Its protein is CASSMGGYSNQPQHF.

This clonotype has at least ten counts. V gene TRBV5-1 combines with J gene TRBJ1-4; TRBD1 aligns across 10 bases. V lost 2 bases and J lost 6; bases outside the gene matches: 1. The CDR3 has 14 amino acids. Germline V gene lookup returns CDR1 SGHRS and CDR2 YFSETQ. The CDR3 protein is CASSFGTGDEKLFF. DNA of the CDR3: TGCGCCAGCAGCTTCGGGACAGGGGATGAAAAACTGTTTTTT. Full variable domain (rest looked up from reference TRBV5-1 and TRBJ1-4): KAGVTQTPRYLIKTRGQQVTLSCSPISGHRSVSWYQQTPGQGLQFLFEYFSETQRNKGNFPGRFSGRQFSNSRSEMNVSTLELGDSALYLCASSFGTGDEKLFFGSGTQLSVL.

Ten or more counts support this clonotype. The chain combines TRBV3-1 with TRBJ2-5; D unclear. The CDR3 runs 10 residues. V lost 0 bases, J lost 7 bases, and 0 bases lay in between. In germline, CDR1 is LGHDT, CDR2 YNNKEL (reference sequence). The CDR3 nucleotides are TGTGCCAGCAGCCAAGAGACCCAGTACTTC. As protein: CASSQETQYF.

This clonotype was picked up many times. V usage is TRBV20-1 and J usage is TRBJ2-7, with a tentative D call TRBD2 (6 bases). The germline V gene has CDR1 DFQATT and CDR2 SNEGSKA (reference sequence). The ends were cut back, 1 base at V and 4 bases at J, with 8 bases in the middle. This CDR3 comprises 12 residues. Written as DNA, the CDR3 is TGCAGTGCTAGAGTCGGGGGATACGAGCAGTACTTC. Residues: CSARVGGYEQYF.

J is TRBJ2-1 and V is TRBV6-1, with TRBD2 matching 11 bases. V was pared by 5 bases and J by 0 bases, with 6 bases of the junction left unmatched. Per germline, CDR1 MNHNS and CDR2 SASEGT. This CDR3 is built from 17 residues. CDR3: CASSRSGLAASYNEQFF. CDR3 coding DNA: TGTGCCAGCAGTCGCTCGGGACTAGCGGCCTCCTACAATGAGCAGTTCTTC.

This chain links TRBV10-3 with TRBJ2-2; 10 positions match TRBD1. CDR1 and CDR2 (germline): ENHRY, SYGVKD. V shed 4 bases, J shed 6 bases, and the junction held 5 bases outside the gene matches. This CDR3 comprises 15 residues. The CDR3 region is CAISGPGQGSGELFF. CDR3 nucleotide sequence: TGTGCCATCAGTGGACCGGGACAGGGGTCCGGGGAGCTGTTTTTT.

This clonotype was seen a handful of times. A much larger clone differs from this one at a single base, so this may be a read error. The chain has TRBV2 and TRBJ2-3; no clear D gene. Germline V gene data show CDR1 as SNHLY and CDR2 as FYNNEI. The length of the CDR3 is 14 residues. The CDR3 DNA is TGTGCCAGCAGTGATCTATCAGTCGCAGATACGCGGTATTTT. It is translated as CASSDLSVADTRYF.

Points on this clonotype: A much more abundant neighbour one base away suggests this may be a read error. This CDR3 fails to terminate in the conserved phenylalanine or tryptophan, so it likely reflects a read error. The chain combines TRBV27 with TRBJ2-1; 11 bases align to TRBD1. Germline assignment: CDR1 MNHEY and CDR2 SMNVEV (reference sequence). The CDR3 length is 18 residues. Germline trimming cut 2 bases from V and 7 bases from J; bases unmatched to any gene: 13. The CDR3 protein is CASSLRTGGFQAKNEQFL. The CDR3 region has the DNA TGTGCCAGCAGTTTAAGGACAGGGGGCTTCCAAGCCAAGAATGAGCAGTTCCTC.

This clonotype was counted only a few times. This chain connects TRBV19 to TRBJ2-6, with 9 bases lining up with TRBD1. CDR3 length: 16 residues. The V gene's germline CDR1 is LNHDA and CDR2 SQIVND (reference sequence). The J segment lost 2 bases and the V segment lost 7 bases, leaving 6 bases of the junction unmatched. CDR3 loop: CASTITGGAGANVLTF. Here the CDR3 DNA reads TGTGCCAGTACGATAACAGGGGGCGCTGGGGCCAACGTCCTGACTTTC.

The genes are TRBV30 and TRBJ2-4; D is possibly TRBD2 (6 bases). Germline CDR1 is GTSNPN and CDR2 is SVGIG (reference sequence). The CDR3 consists of 13 residues. V lost 3 bases, J lost 7 bases, and 13 bases lay in between. As DNA, the CDR3 is TGTGCCTGGAGATCCGGGGGAAACAACATTCAGTACTTC. It codes for CAWRSGGNNIQYF.

Many counts were recorded for this clonotype. V is TRBV6-1 and J is TRBJ2-6; the match to TRBD1 covers 8 bases. CDR3 size: 17 residues. Looked up from germline, CDR1 is MNHNS and CDR2 is SASEGT. After removal of 7 bases from V and 0 bases from J, the junction contained 8 bases not matched to a gene. CDR3 coding DNA: TGTGCCAGCACCTCGGACAGGGATCTCTCTGGGGCCAACGTCCTGACTTTC. Translation gives CASTSDRDLSGANVLTF.

There are many counts of this clonotype. The CDR3 nucleotides read TGTGCCAGCAGCACAAGGACAGGTTATGAAAAACTGTTTTTT. This encodes CASSTRTGYEKLFF. The chain combines TRBV5-5 with TRBJ1-4; the match to TRBD1 covers 7 bases. The CDR3 length is 14 residues. Germline trimming cut 4 bases from V and 6 bases from J; bases unmatched to any gene: 6. The germline gives CDR1 SGHKS, CDR2 YYEKEE (reference sequence).